This T cell receptor beta chain was identified during a study of T cell changes during pregnancy in multiple sclerosis. Profiled with immunoSEQ multiplex PCR; TCRdb holds only in-frame clones, not every one. The sample lists about 67,000 clones; around 90% were seen once. The material was peripheral blood, obtained in the first trimester of pregnancy. The clonotype comes from a female donor with multiple sclerosis, enrolled in a pregnancy study.

The CDR3 sequence is CASSLAVAGGLAYEQYF. CDR3 nucleotide sequence: TGCGCCAGCAGCTTGGCCGTCGCGGGAGGCCTTGCGTACGAGCAGTACTTC. This sequence joins TRBV5-1 and TRBJ2-7; 8 bases are shared with TRBD2. There are 17 residues in the CDR3. CDR1 is SGHRS and CDR2 is YFSETQ in the germline V gene. V dropped 0 bases and J dropped 4; count of bases not matched to a gene: 12.